The rows below give T cell receptor beta chains drawn from one sample of a study of identical twins. One entry per CDR3 protein results from TCRdb running MiXCR on the 5' RACE reads. The sample has 550,000 to 700,000 distinct CDR3 sequences, about 20% seen once; the top ten hold 4% to 5.5%. Another study also made use of these data, one on T cells expressing NK-cell markers.

The sample comprised PBMCs. The receptor source for this set is a woman younger than 35 in good health. The CDR3 runs from the conserved cysteine through the conserved F or W.

v_call cdr3_aa
TRBV6-5 CASSYDRGRVRNEQFF
TRBV9 CASSPGPISPYGYTF
TRBV27 CASRLAGFVEQYF
TRBV18 CASSPPRQVMANVLTF
TRBV10-1 CASSDSGRREQYF
TRBV7-2 CASSLAGRRAEQFF
TRBV5-1 CASSLGDRMDNEQFF
TRBV28 CASYGETQYF
TRBV20-1 CSAPIRDRGKGEQFF
TRBV6-1 CATTGTQAFF
TRBV7-2 CASSFRGSNSPLHF
TRBV20-1 CSARTSGGQETQYF
TRBV5-1 CASADSGGDNEQFF
TRBV7-2 CASSNPGQGYYEQYF